This TCR beta chain was recovered during a study of T cell responses to AZD1222 COVID-19 vaccine. Only in-frame clones appear in the TCRdb table, and some are missing; sequencing was by immunoSEQ multiplex PCR. The sample lists 95,000 to 150,000 clones, 65% to 90% occurring once. Source: peripheral blood, taken on day 0 of AZD1222 vaccination. This TCR came from an adult in good health.

As DNA, the CDR3 is TGTGCCAGCAGCCCACAGGGGTGGACTGAAGCTTTCTTT. Translating gives CASSPQGWTEAFF. The V and J genes are TRBV28 and TRBJ1-1, with 7 nucleotides matching TRBD1. The germline V gene encodes CDR1 MDHEN and CDR2 SYDVKM. This CDR3 spans 13 amino acids. V trimming: 6 bases; J trimming: 5 bases; junction bases outside the gene matches: 6.